Each of the 3 T cell receptor beta chains below was sequenced from the same sample in a study of blood T cell repertoires in COVID-19. Repertoires were generated with immunoSEQ multiplex PCR, while TCRdb's copy carries only in-frame clones and drops some. Here the sample spans 180,000 or so clones, more than 70% being singletons. Sequenced: peripheral blood. Receptors were obtained from a man aged 18 to 30 with active or convalescent COVID-19.

This clone has only one observation. The J gene is TRBJ1-5, the V gene TRBV27; D is perhaps TRBD1 (5 bases). CDR3 length equals 14 residues. Germline V lookup: CDR1 MNHEY, CDR2 SMNVEV (reference sequence). Trimming left V 3 bases short and J 5 bases short, with 11 bases between. The CDR3 region has the DNA TGTGCCAGCAGTTTTTCCAGGGTGGATCAGCCCCAGCATTTT. As protein: CASSFSRVDQPQHF.

The chain joins TRBV30 to TRBJ1-1; the D gene is possibly TRBD1 (5 bases). Per the germline V gene, CDR1 is GTSNPN and CDR2 is SVGIG (reference sequence). V shed 0 bases and J shed 5 bases, with 10 bases lying between them. The CDR3 loop spans 13 amino acids. CDR3: CAWSVVAGTEAFF. In DNA, the CDR3 is TGTGCCTGGAGTGTAGTGGCAGGGACTGAAGCTTTCTTT.

The chain has TRBV6-5 and TRBJ2-7; the match to TRBD1 covers 7 bases. J was trimmed by 1 base and V by 6 bases; bases with no gene match: 3. CDR1 is MNHEY and CDR2 is SVGAGI in the germline V gene. The CDR3 length is 13 residues. The CDR3 DNA follows: TGTGCCAGCAGACGGGACAGTTCCTACGAGCAGTACTTC. This gives the protein CASRRDSSYEQYF.